Described below is a single T cell receptor beta chain sequence and its context. This CDR3 contains 15 residues. J gave up 7 bases and V 3 bases, and 6 bases lay outside the gene matches. Germline V gives CDR1 LNHDA, CDR2 SQIVND (reference sequence). Generated by immunoSEQ multiplex PCR, the TCRdb table keeps only in-frame clones and is missing some. Here the sample spans approximately 220,000 clones, about 80% being singletons. The sample comes from a study of blood T cell repertoires in COVID-19. Study-wide context: Sites across the United States, Italy and Spain contributed samples from acute and convalescent COVID-19. From T cells, B-cell-depleted T cells, or PBMCs came the material, which was cDNA or gDNA.

Material: PBMCs or T cells enriched from blood (not recorded which). This receptor was identified in a woman in her 40s with acute COVID-19. The chain recombines TRBV19 with TRBJ1-6, with TRBD1 identical over 7 bases. The CDR3 DNA reads as TGTGCCAGTAGTATGTCGGGACAGAGAAATTCACCCCTCCACTTT. Translation gives CASSMSGQRNSPLHF.